This T cell receptor (beta chain) was sequenced in a study of CDR3 diversity in severe acne. TCRdb fed the PCR reads into MiXCR, producing one record per CDR3 protein. This table holds about 98,000 distinct CDR3 sequences, about half found once. This clonotype was counted at least ten times. V dropped 5 bases and J dropped 5; count of bases not matched to a gene: 7. Germline V gene data show CDR1 as DFQATT and CDR2 as SNEGSKA (reference sequence). CDR3 length: 13 amino acids. The sequencing sample was made of blood. This TCR came from a male donor with acne. The V gene is TRBV20-1, the J gene TRBJ2-5; 8 bases match TRBD1. CDR3 nucleotides: TGCAGTGCTGTCCGGGACAGGTGGGAGACCCAGTACTTC. Translation gives CSAVRDRWETQYF.